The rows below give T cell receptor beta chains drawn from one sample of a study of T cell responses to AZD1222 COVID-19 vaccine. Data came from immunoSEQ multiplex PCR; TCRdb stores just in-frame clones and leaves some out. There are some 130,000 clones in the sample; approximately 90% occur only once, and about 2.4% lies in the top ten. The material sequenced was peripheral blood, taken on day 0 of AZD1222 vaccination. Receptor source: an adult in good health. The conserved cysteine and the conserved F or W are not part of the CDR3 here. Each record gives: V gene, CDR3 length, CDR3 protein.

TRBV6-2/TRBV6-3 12 ASSESGRSYEQY
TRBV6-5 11 ASSYGGGYGYT
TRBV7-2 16 ASSSPGGGGRTSYEQY
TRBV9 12 ASSVAPENTEAF
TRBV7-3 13 ASSLGAGGGETQY
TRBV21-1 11 ASSKGLGSPLH
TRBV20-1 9 SATLSGEQY
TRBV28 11 ASSYRPTGELF
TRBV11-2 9 ATAFSNEQF
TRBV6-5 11 ASRKTTNTEAF
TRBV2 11 ASSAIRDTEAF
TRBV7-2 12 ASSLGSHTDTQY
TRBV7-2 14 ASSASSRYSNQPQH
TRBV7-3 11 ASSPLATGELF
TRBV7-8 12 ASSRAGEGSPLH
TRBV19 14 ASSIDWTTFNQPQH
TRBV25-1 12 ASSGTVPNYGYT
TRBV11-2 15 ASTLSLMGQVYNEQF
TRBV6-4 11 ASSQDRNTEAF
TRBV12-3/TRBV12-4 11 ASSQTSPGELF
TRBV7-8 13 ASSQRDRNGQPQH
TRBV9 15 ASSVEAAGGFGTEAF
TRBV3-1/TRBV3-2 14 ASSAGGQGANYGYT
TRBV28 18 ASRRTTSGRVLFGKNIQY
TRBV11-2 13 ASRSDPGSYNEQF
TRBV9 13 ASGLTGTMQETQY
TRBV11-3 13 ASSLGRGAHYEQY